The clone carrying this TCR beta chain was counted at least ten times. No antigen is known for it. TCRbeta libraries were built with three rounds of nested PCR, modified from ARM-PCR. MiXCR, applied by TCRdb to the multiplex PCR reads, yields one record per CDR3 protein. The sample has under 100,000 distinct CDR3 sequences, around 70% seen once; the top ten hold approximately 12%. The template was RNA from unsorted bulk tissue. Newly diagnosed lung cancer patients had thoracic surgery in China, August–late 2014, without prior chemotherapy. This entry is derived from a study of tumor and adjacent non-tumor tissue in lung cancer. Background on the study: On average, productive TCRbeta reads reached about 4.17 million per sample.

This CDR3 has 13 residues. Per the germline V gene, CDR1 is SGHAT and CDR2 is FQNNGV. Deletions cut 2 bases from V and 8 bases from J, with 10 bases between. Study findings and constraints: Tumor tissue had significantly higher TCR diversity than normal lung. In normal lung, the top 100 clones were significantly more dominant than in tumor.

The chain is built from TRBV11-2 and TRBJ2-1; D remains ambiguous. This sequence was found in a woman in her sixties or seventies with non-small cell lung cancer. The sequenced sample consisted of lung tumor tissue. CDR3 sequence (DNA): TGTGCCAGCAGCTTATTCCACGGCGATGAGCAGTTCTTC. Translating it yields CASSLFHGDEQFF.